This T cell receptor beta chain was observed in a study of siplizumab effects on memory and regulatory T cells. Using immunoSEQ multiplex PCR, the repertoire was profiled, and TCRdb retains in-frame clones only, with some absent. The table records some 97,000 clones, approximately 94% of them present only once. The study's findings and limits: Alloreactive sequences from unstimulated CD4+ memory cells fell significantly with siplizumab. Apparently more diverse than memory cells, naive T cells also seemed major alloresponse contributors. Confirmation was lacking for the suppressive function of proliferating Tregs derived from siplizumab cultures.

The CDR3 runs to 12 residues. Germline loops: CDR1 SQVTM, CDR2 ANQGSEA. V lost 4 bases and J lost 11; bases outside the gene matches: 9. In regard to this clone: No antigen is known for it.

The chain uses TRBV29-1 and TRBJ1-1; 8 nucleotides align to TRBD1. Sequences were obtained from Tregs sorted from blood. The sequence was collected from a human donor in good health. This chain's CDR3 is CSVGWTGRLAFF. As DNA, the CDR3 is TGCAGCGTTGGGTGGACAGGGAGGTTGGCTTTCTTT.